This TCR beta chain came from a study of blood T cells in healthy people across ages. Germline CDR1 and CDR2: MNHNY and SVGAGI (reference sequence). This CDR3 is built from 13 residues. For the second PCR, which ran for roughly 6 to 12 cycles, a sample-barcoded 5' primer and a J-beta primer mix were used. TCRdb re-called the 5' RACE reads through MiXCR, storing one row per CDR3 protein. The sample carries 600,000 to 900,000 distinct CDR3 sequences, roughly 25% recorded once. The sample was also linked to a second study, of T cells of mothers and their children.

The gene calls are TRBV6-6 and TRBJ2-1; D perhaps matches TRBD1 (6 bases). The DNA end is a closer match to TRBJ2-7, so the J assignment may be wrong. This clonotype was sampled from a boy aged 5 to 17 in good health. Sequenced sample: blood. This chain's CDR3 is CASNDRQDVEQYF. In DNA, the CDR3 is TGTGCCAGCAATGACAGGCAAGACGTCGAGCAGTACTTC.